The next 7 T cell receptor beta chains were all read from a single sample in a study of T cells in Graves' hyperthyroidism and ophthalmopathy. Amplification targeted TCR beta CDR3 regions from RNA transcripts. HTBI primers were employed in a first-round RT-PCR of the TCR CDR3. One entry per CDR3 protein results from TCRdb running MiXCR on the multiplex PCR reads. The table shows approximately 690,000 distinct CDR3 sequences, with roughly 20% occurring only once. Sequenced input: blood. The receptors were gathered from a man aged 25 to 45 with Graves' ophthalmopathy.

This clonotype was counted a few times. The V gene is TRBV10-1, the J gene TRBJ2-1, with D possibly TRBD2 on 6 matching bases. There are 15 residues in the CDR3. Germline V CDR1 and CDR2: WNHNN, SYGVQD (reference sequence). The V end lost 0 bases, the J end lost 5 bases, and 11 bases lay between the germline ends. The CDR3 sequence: CASSESPREDNEQFF. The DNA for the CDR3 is TGCGCCAGCAGTGAGTCCCCGCGGGAAGACAATGAGCAGTTCTTC.

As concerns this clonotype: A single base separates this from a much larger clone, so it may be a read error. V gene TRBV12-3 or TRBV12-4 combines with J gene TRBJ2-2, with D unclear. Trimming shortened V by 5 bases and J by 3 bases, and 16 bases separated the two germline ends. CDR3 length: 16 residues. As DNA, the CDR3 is TGTGCCAGCAGTCCCGGTCCACCGGATCACACCGGGGAGCTGTTTTTT. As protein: CASSPGPPDHTGELFF.

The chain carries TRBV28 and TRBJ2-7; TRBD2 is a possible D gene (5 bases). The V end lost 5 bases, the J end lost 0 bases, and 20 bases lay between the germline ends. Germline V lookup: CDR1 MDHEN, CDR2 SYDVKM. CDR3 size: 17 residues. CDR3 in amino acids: CASSPPRLAPSSYEQYF. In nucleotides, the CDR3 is TGTGCCAGCAGTCCACCCCGCTTAGCGCCAAGCTCCTACGAGCAGTACTTC. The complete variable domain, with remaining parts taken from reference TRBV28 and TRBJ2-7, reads DVKVTQSSRYLVKRTGEKVFLECVQDMDHENMFWYRQDPGLGLRLIYFSYDVKMKEKGDIPEGYSVSREKKERFSLILESASTNQTSMYLCASSPPRLAPSSYEQYFGPGTRLTVT.

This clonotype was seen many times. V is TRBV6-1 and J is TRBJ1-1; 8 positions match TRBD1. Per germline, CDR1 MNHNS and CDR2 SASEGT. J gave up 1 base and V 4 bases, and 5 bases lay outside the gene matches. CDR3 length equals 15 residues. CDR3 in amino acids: CASSAWTGRNTEAFF. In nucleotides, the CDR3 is TGTGCCAGCAGTGCTTGGACAGGGCGGAACACTGAAGCTTTCTTT.

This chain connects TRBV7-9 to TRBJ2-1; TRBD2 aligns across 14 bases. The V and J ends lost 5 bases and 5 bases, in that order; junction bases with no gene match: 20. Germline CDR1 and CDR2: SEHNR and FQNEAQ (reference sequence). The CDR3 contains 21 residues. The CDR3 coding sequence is TGTGCCAGCAGCCCCAGGGACAGTAGGACTAGCGGGAGGTCGAGAGACAATGAGCAGTTCTTC. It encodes CASSPRDSRTSGRSRDNEQFF.

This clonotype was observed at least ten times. CDR3 sequence (DNA): TGTGCCAGCAGCGTTGACAGGGGAGGCACAGATACGCAGTATTTT. As protein: CASSVDRGGTDTQYF. V gene TRBV7-2 combines with J gene TRBJ2-3; 8 bases are a match to TRBD1. The CDR3 is 15 residues long. The junction had 5 bases not matched to a gene; V was cut back by 5 bases and J by 1 base. CDR1 is SGHTA and CDR2 is FQGNSA in the germline V gene.

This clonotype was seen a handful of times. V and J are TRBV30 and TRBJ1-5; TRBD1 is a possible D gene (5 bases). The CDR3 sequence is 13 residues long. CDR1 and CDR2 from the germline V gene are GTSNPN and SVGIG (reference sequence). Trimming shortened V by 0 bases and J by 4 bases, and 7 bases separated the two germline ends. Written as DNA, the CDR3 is TGTGCCTGGAGTGTACAGGAAAATCAGCCCCAGCATTTT. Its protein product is CAWSVQENQPQHF.